These T cell receptor beta chains were read from a single sample in a study of memory CD4+ T cells and cytomegalovirus serostatus. Sequencing used immunoSEQ multiplex PCR; TCRdb keeps in-frame clones, though not all of them. This sample has approximately 41,000 clones, with around 80% found just once. Sequenced: memory CD4+ T cells from blood. The receptors derive from an adult in good health and CMV-seronegative. CDR3s include the opening cysteine and the closing phenylalanine or tryptophan. D genes are given only for firm matches. Some rows have no size entry. The others give once, few or many, or a class for an expanded clone.

v_call	clone_size	d_call	j_call	cdr3_aa	cdr3_nt
TRBV5-1	medium-sized	NA	TRBJ2-5	CASSFGETQYF	TGCGCCAGCAGCTTCGGCGAGACCCAGTACTTC
TRBV28	NA	TRBD1	TRBJ1-2	CASSSLRDRGRLNYGYTF	TGTGCCAGCAGCTCCCTCCGGGACAGGGGCCGCCTGAACTATGGCTACACCTTC
TRBV30	few	TRBD1	TRBJ1-2	CAWTLKGAGNYGYTF	TGTGCCTGGACCCTCAAGGGGGCAGGGAACTATGGCTACACCTTC
TRBV19	once	NA	TRBJ1-4	CASNSGQPGEKLFF	TGTGCCAGTAATTCAGGACAGCCGGGAGAAAAACTGTTTTTT
TRBV5-6	few	NA	TRBJ2-7	CASSLVYGQSSYEQYF	TGTGCCAGCAGCTTGGTTTACGGACAGTCCTCCTACGAGCAGTACTTC
TRBV6-5	NA	TRBD2	TRBJ2-7	CASSWTSGRGEQYF	TGTGCCAGCAGTTGGACTAGCGGGCGGGGGGAGCAGTACTTC
TRBV11-2	NA	NA	TRBJ2-7	CASSLRLDSNEQYF	TGTGCCAGCAGCCTTCGACTAGATTCGAACGAGCAGTACTTC
TRBV7-9	NA	NA	TRBJ2-5	CATDTTQETQYF	TGTGCCACAGACACAACTCAAGAGACCCAGTACTTC
TRBV21-1	NA	NA	TRBJ1-1	CASSKGKGEGMNTEAFF	TGTGCCAGCAGCAAAGGAAAGGGGGAGGGGATGAACACTGAAGCTTTCTTT
TRBV18	NA	NA	TRBJ1-2	CASSPPLGAGPNGYTF	TGTGCCAGCTCACCTCCCCTCGGGGCAGGACCTAATGGCTACACCTTC
TRBV4-3	NA	TRBD1	TRBJ2-7	CASSQEKGQSTYEQYF	TGCGCCAGCAGCCAAGAAAAGGGACAGTCTACCTACGAGCAGTACTTC
TRBV4-2	few	TRBD2	TRBJ2-1	CASSQDRTSGNNEQFF	TGTGCCAGCAGCCAAGATCGTACTAGCGGGAACAATGAGCAGTTCTTC
TRBV18	NA	NA	TRBJ1-4	CASSPETEANEKLFF	TGTGCCAGCTCACCAGAGACCGAAGCGAATGAAAAACTGTTTTTT
TRBV19	NA	NA	TRBJ1-2	CASSPTGYGYTF	TGTGCCAGTAGTCCAACAGGGTATGGCTACACCTTC
TRBV5-1	NA	NA	TRBJ2-3	CASSLENSPDTQYF	TGCGCCAGCAGCTTGGAAAATAGTCCAGATACGCAGTATTTT
TRBV5-5	NA	TRBD2	TRBJ2-3	CASSSSLRETDTQYF	TGTGCCAGCAGCTCGAGCTTGCGGGAGACAGATACGCAGTATTTT
TRBV6-6	NA	TRBD2	TRBJ2-5	CASSPGLAGWATQYF	TGTGCCAGCAGTCCAGGACTAGCGGGATGGGCGACCCAGTACTTC
TRBV6-5	NA	NA	TRBJ1-3	CASSYRAGEPGNTIYF	TGTGCCAGCAGTTACCGAGCAGGGGAGCCTGGAAACACCATATATTTT
TRBV7-2	NA	TRBD1	TRBJ2-5	CASSPDRVETQYF	TGTGCCAGCAGTCCGGACAGGGTCGAGACCCAGTACTTC
TRBV28	NA	TRBD1	TRBJ1-5	CATLGQGASPQHF	TGTGCCACTCTCGGACAGGGGGCATCTCCCCAGCATTTT
TRBV10-3	medium-sized	NA	TRBJ2-7	CAIRPSLLSYEQYF	TGTGCCATCAGACCTAGCCTTCTTTCCTACGAGCAGTACTTC
TRBV2	NA	NA	TRBJ2-6	CASSEQSGANVLTF	TGTGCCAGCAGTGAGCAGTCTGGGGCCAACGTCCTGACTTTC
TRBV27	NA	NA	TRBJ2-5	CASLTPTIPEETQYF	TGTGCCAGCCTAACTCCAACGATCCCAGAAGAGACCCAGTACTTC
TRBV19	once	TRBD1	TRBJ2-6	CASSRDRPSGANVLTF	TGTGCCAGTAGCCGGGACAGACCCTCTGGGGCCAACGTCCTGACTTTC